A selection of T cell receptor beta chains follows, all from one sample in a study of blood T cell repertoires in COVID-19. Sequencing used immunoSEQ multiplex PCR; TCRdb keeps in-frame clones, though not all of them. The data show about 39,000 clones, over 75% seen once. What was sequenced was peripheral blood. The receptors were gathered from a human donor in a cohort sampled during active COVID-19. Each CDR3 is given with its conserved first and last residue.

>TRBJ2-1|TRBV10-1
CASSASGGAPYNEQFF
>TRBJ2-4|TRBV29-1
CSVELDRGNIQYF
>TRBJ1-6|TRBV4-3
CASSQDRAALSPLHF
>TRBJ2-5|TRBV18
CASSRLQETQYF
>TRBJ2-5|TRBV6-6
CASSRVGGSGTAFQETQYF
>TRBJ2-2|TRBV5-4
CASSLQGGTGELFF
>TRBJ1-5|TRBV5-1
CASSLGRGDQPQHF
>TRBJ2-1|TRBV15
CATSRQGSYEQFF
>TRBJ2-5|TRBV24-1
CATSAGTEQVETQYF
>TRBJ2-7|TRBV21-1
CASSKAEGRGPHEQYF
>TRBJ1-1|TRBV4-1
CASSQDWRAQNTEAFF
>TRBJ2-7|TRBV15
CATSRDRAGSSYEQYF
>TRBJ1-1|TRBV5-1
CASSLEGAEAFF
>TRBJ1-1|TRBV6-2/TRBV6-3
CASSYVQNTEAFF
>TRBJ1-6|TRBV9
CASSATGEYSPLHF
>TRBJ1-3|TRBV9
CASSVGTGDGSGNTIYF
>TRBJ1-4|TRBV6-2/TRBV6-3
CASSSVTTNEKLFF
>TRBJ1-1|TRBV9
CASSVDPTGEAEAFF
>TRBJ2-5|TRBV3-1/TRBV3-2
CASSQGQHDQETQYF
>TRBJ1-3|TRBV6-1
CASSEGDAGNTIYF
>TRBJ2-1|TRBV5-5
CASSWGASGRGEDEQFF
>TRBJ2-3|TRBV7-3
CASSFTSGARDTQYF
>TRBJ1-2|TRBV14
CASSQDRQYGYTF
>TRBJ1-1|TRBV4-2
CASSPRGGRGTEAFF
>TRBJ2-6|TRBV19
CATAKERGSSGANVLTF
>TRBJ1-1|TRBV27
CASSLSTGDPITEAFF
>TRBJ1-2|TRBV6-5
CASSLTRELLYGYTF
>TRBJ2-1|TRBV10-3
CAMKGAGETWQFF
>TRBJ2-3|TRBV30
CAWSVRSGTDTQYF
>TRBJ1-2|TRBV29-1
CSVGGGRISNYGYTF
>TRBJ1-5|TRBV15
CATSRDPQGAIRDQPQHF
>TRBJ2-1|TRBV7-2
CASSLVGGGALDEQFF
>TRBJ1-1|TRBV5-6
CASSLGQGAQDEAFF
>TRBJ2-7|TRBV27
CASSKGVQGTYEQYF
>TRBJ1-4|TRBV12-5
CASGLRDLELFF
>TRBJ1-1|TRBV19
CASSIRTGGTEAFF
>TRBJ2-1|TRBV4-2
CASSQVSVGGGNEQFF
>TRBJ2-3|TRBV27
CASRVGLFTDTQYF
>TRBJ2-5|TRBV27
CASRAGHETQYF
>TRBJ1-5|TRBV3-1/TRBV3-2
CASSHRDYNQPQHF
>TRBJ2-1|TRBV6-1
CASSEVGTGNEQFF
>TRBJ2-1|TRBV7-9
CASSFVEANEQFF
>TRBJ2-1|TRBV15
CATSLGTGPYNEQFF
>TRBJ1-1|TRBV7-6
CASSPTGTGPMNTEAFF
>TRBJ2-1|TRBV19
CASSIFVGVPNEQFF
>TRBJ2-5|TRBV7-2
CASSLARSRGYQETQYF
>TRBJ2-5|TRBV3-1/TRBV3-2
CASLRASGTITQETQYF
>TRBJ1-5|TRBV7-2
CASSAYRGGQPQHF
>TRBJ1-1|TRBV5-4
CARGTGGVNTEAFF
>TRBJ2-3|TRBV5-1
CASSPGLAGADTQYF
>TRBJ2-5|TRBV7-2
CASSLTGIQETQYF
>TRBJ2-7|TRBV5-1
CASSSGGEQYF
>TRBJ1-1|TRBV5-5
CASSPGGQGRTEAFF